This T cell receptor (beta chain) emerged from a study of cytomegalovirus exposure and HLA in healthy donors. Study-wide results and limits: Usually a TCR sequence was rare, but some public TCRs were found in many donors. A prior analysis recorded that most TCR beta V segments were productive about 90% or about 30% of the time.

As to this clone: Its antigen is undetermined.

The PCR made use of 60 Vbeta and 13 Jbeta primers. Assay used: immunoSEQ multiplex PCR; TCRdb lists only in-frame clones, some missing. The table shows 95,000 to 100,000 clones, with approximately 80% occurring only once. CDR1 is MGHRA and CDR2 is YSYEKL in the germline V gene. Trimming pared 1 base from V and 5 bases from J, leaving 17 bases between. The CDR3 sequence is 16 residues long. This chain connects TRBV4-1 to TRBJ2-5, with a possible D match to TRBD2 (6 bases). Sequenced sample: PBMCs. The sequence derives from a female donor in good health and CMV-seropositive. CDR3 sequence: CASSQAPGGRMETQYF. CDR3 DNA: TGCGCCAGCAGCCAAGCCCCCGGAGGGCGTATGGAGACCCAGTACTTC.